One sample yielded the 5 T cell receptor beta chains listed below, sequenced in a study of T cell repertoires in cytomegalovirus infection. One entry per CDR3 protein, called by TCRdb with MiXCR from the reads. The table lists about 140,000 distinct CDR3 sequences, about 6% of them singletons. Input material: PBMCs. The receptors come from a human donor in good health (CMV status not recorded). Some clones in this sample may be carry-over from other donors' samples.

There are many counts of this clonotype. The genes are TRBV7-2 and TRBJ2-5, with TRBD2 matching over 7 bases. V was clipped by 1 base and J by 5 bases; unmatched bases: 10. The germline CDR1 and CDR2 sequences are SGHTA and FQGNSA. The CDR3 has 16 residues. CDR3 bases: TGTGCCAGCAGCTTAGACGCCCGCATGGGGGGGGAGACCCAGTACTTC. Its translation: CASSLDARMGGETQYF. Based on the CDR3 plus reference TRBV7-2 and TRBJ2-5, the full variable domain is GAGVSQSPSNKVTEKGKDVELRCDPISGHTALYWYRQSLGQGLEFLIYFQGNSAPDKSGLPSDRFSAERTGGSVSTLTIQRTQQEDSAVYLCASSLDARMGGETQYFGPGTRLLVL.

This clonotype was found many times. The V call is TRBV10-3, the J call TRBJ1-2, with D possibly matching TRBD1 (6 bases). Trimming shortened V by 0 bases and J by 0 bases, and 8 bases separated the two germline ends. This CDR3 comprises 15 residues. Germline lookup yields CDR1 ENHRY and CDR2 SYGVKD. In nucleotides, the CDR3 is TGTGCCATCAGTGAGTCAACAGGGCCTAACTATGGCTACACCTTC. Its protein is CAISESTGPNYGYTF.

This clonotype occurred many times. The V gene is TRBV7-3, the J gene TRBJ1-1, with D unresolved. Trimming took 1 base from V and 5 from J, leaving 8 bases between them. Germline assignment: CDR1 SGHTA and CDR2 FQGTGA. This CDR3 is built from 13 residues. The CDR3 DNA is TGTGCCAGCAGCTTAAGTCGTCTGACTGAAGCTTTCTTT. This translates into CASSLSRLTEAFF.

This clonotype was counted ten times or more. The genes are TRBV7-9 and TRBJ2-7, with 11 bases aligning to TRBD1. The CDR3 consists of 15 residues. V dropped 1 base and J dropped 4; count of bases not matched to a gene: 3. Germline assignment: CDR1 SEHNR and CDR2 FQNEAQ (reference sequence). CDR3 loop: CASSLGDRGSYEQYF. In DNA form, the CDR3 reads TGTGCCAGCAGCTTAGGGGACAGGGGGTCTTACGAGCAGTACTTC.

This chain joins TRBV29-1 and TRBJ1-2, with no clear D. From germline, CDR1 is SQVTM and CDR2 ANQGSEA. V lost 6 bases to trimming and J lost 5 bases, with 10 bases between them. CDR3 size: 11 residues. This CDR3 is CSVETGYGYTF. The CDR3 bases are TGCAGCGTGGAGACGGGTTATGGCTACACCTTC.